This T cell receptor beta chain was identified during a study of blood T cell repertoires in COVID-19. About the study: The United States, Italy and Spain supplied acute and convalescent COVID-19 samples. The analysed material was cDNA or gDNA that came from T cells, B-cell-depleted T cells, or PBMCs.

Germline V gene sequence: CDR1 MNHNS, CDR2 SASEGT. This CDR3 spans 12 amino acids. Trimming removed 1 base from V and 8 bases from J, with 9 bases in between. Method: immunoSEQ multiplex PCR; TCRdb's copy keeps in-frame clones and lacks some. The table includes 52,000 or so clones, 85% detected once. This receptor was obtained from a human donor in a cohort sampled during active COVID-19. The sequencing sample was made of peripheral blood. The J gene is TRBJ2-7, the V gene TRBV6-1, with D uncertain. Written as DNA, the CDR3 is TGTGCCAGCAGTGAAGGCTTTTGGCAGCAGTACTTC. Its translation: CASSEGFWQQYF.